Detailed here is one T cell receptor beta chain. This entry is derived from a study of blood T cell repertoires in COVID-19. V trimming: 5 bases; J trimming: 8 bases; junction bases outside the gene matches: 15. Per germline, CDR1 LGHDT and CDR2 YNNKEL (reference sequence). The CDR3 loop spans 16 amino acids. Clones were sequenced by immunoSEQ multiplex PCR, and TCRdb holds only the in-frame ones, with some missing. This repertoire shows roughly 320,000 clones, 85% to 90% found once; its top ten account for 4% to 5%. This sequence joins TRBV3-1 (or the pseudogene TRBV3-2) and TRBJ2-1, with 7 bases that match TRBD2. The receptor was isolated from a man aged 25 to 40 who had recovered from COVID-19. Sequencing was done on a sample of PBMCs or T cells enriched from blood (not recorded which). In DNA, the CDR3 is TGTGCCAGCAGCGAACCGGGACTATCGACTGGGGATGAGCAGTTCTTC. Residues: CASSEPGLSTGDEQFF.